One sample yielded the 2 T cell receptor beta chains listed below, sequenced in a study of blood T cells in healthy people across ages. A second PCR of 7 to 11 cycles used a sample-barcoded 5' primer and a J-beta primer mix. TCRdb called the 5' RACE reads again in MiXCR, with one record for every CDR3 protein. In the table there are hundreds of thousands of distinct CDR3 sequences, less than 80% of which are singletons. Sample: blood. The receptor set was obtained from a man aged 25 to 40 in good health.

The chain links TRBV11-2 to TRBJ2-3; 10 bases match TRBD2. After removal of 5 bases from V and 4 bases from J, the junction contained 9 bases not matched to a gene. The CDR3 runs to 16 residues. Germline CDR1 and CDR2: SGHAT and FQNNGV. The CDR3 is CASSAAVLAGADTQYF. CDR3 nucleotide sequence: TGTGCCAGCAGCGCAGCCGTCCTAGCGGGGGCAGATACGCAGTATTTT. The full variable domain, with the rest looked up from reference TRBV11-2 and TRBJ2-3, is EAGVAQSPRYKIIEKRQSVAFWCNPISGHATLYWYQQILGQGPKLLIQFQNNGVVDDSQLPKDRFSAERLKGVDSTLKIQPAKLEDSAVYLCASSAAVLAGADTQYFGPGTRLTVL.

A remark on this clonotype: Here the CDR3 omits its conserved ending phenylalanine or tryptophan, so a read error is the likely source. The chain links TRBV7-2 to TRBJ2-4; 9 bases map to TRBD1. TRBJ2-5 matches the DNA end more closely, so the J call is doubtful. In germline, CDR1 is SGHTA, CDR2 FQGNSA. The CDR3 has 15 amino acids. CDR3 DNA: TGTGCCAGCAGCTTAGGAGGGGACAGGGACGAGACCCAGTACTTA. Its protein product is CASSLGGDRDETQYL.